This T cell receptor (beta chain) was captured in a study of human T cells and chemical hapten exposure. Germline assignment: CDR1 SQVTM and CDR2 ANQGSEA. V shed 4 bases and J shed 0 bases, with 7 bases lying between them. This CDR3 comprises 13 residues. A single record per CDR3 protein comes from TCRdb applying MiXCR to the RACE reads. The sample lists approximately 84,000 distinct CDR3 sequences, around 10% occurring once. Turning to this clonotype: Its antigen is unidentified.

Notes on the study in general: Sensitizing to DPC left TCRs with a frequency above 1 in 1000 unaltered.

Time point: patch test 2, 6 weeks after DPC sensitization. Stated treatment: therapeutic diphenylcyclopropenone sensitization with weekly scalp DPC. V and J are TRBV29-1 and TRBJ2-1, with D hard to call. The input for sequencing was whole blood, taken in connection with sensitization to the hapten diphenylcyclopropenone (DPC). This TCR was sampled from a man aged 18-30 years with alopecia areata. Some clones in this sample may be carry-over from other donors' samples. CDR3 loop: CSVAYSSYNEQFF. The CDR3 coding sequence is TGCAGCGTTGCATACAGCTCCTACAATGAGCAGTTCTTC.